The rows below give T cell receptor beta chains drawn from one sample of a study of tumor and adjacent non-tumor tissue in lung cancer. TCRdb fed the multiplex PCR reads into MiXCR, producing one record per CDR3 protein. The sample contains some 120,000 distinct CDR3 sequences, about 66% of which appear only once. The specimen sequenced was lung tumor tissue. The receptors stem from a man younger than 40 with non-small cell lung cancer. CDR3s leave out the opening cysteine and the closing phenylalanine or tryptophan. The D gene is left open where the match is weak.

cdr3_aa v_call d_call
ASSEMRQSTETQY TRBV10-1 -
SAGGDRLYGYT TRBV20-1 TRBD1
ASSKGGVEKLF TRBV11-2 TRBD1
ASSPGLVGEKCYEQY TRBV12-3/TRBV12-4 TRBD2
ASSDSSTGELL TRBV6-4 -
ASRLDRALQETQY TRBV11-2 TRBD1
SARPASNTEAF TRBV20-1 -
ASSSGTGGDYTQY TRBV11-3 TRBD1
ASSQREGNQPQH TRBV4-1 -
ASSPRPAGTGELF TRBV6-5 -
ASSRTGDGYT TRBV11-2 TRBD1
SARTNASYNEQF TRBV20-1 -
ASSSYREYTEAF TRBV7-2 -
ASSREGKDQPQH TRBV6-5 -
ASSLAASLYNSPLH TRBV6-6 -
ASSWSSSGSYDQY TRBV6-5 TRBD2
STRDLRLAGETQY TRBV20-1 TRBD2
ASRLSNAGTLYQEIQY TRBV5-4 -
ASSSGQGERRH TRBV12-3/TRBV12-4 TRBD1
ASSLSSEGGTTQY TRBV11-2 -
DSSLGLAGIEQF TRBV5-1 TRBD2
IVDGTSLGNEQF TRBV29-1 TRBD2